Listed here is a single T cell receptor beta chain. Its antigen target is currently unknown. Base qualities were left out, and no much larger clone turns up one base away. RNA was extracted with the RNeasy kit and 0.5 to 1 ug was reverse transcribed using random hexamers. The immunoSEQ multiplex PCR assay, which covers 54 Vbeta and 13 Jbeta segments, was used to amplify TCR beta CDR3 regions. Bias from PCR amplification was corrected by using a synthetic template baseline for primer optimization and for computational correction. The source study handled its data this way. Reads were annotated to V, D and J genes per IMGT and analyzed with immunoSEQ Analyzer, keeping only productive sequences. Clonality was calculated as one minus the Shannon entropy normalized by log2 of the number of productive unique sequences. Public and private clones were assessed among the 100 most prevalent clones of each patient and control. Clones were defined as Susac-specific if absent from the healthy and MS cohorts, from 1052 published viral clones and from other ImmuneACCESS disease sequences. TCRdb reanalyzed the raw reads on its own, using fastp at Q25 for trimming and MiXCR for clone calling, and kept in-frame beta chains. Here each entry gathers all rows of one CDR3 protein and keeps the most common genes and DNA. For this entry, the V and J calls and clone size follow TCRdb and not the study's own pipeline. The sample table records more than 120,000 distinct CDR3 sequences; roughly 95% of these occur just once. About 0.076% of the sample belongs to the ten largest clones.

The sample is drawn from a study of CD8 T cells in Susac syndrome (dated by TCRdb to the late 2010s). Study-wide context: Repertoire sequencing was used to test whether CD8+ T cell activation and differentiation in Susac syndrome was antigen driven.

Points the paper makes about the study in general: The number of individuals in the TCR sequencing and HLA analysis was acknowledged as relatively small.

Peripheral blood CD8+ and CD4+ T cells from healthy donors, Susac syndrome patients and multiple sclerosis patients were profiled using high-throughput TCR beta sequencing. Healthy donors were age- and sex-matched controls. Bulk CD8+ and CD4+ T cells were purified by magnetic negative isolation, while CD8+ TEMRA cells were enriched using FACS. Blood was collected in EDTA tubes and processed within 24 hours, with PBMCs isolated through density gradient centrifugation. PBMCs intended for TCR sequencing were cryopreserved in liquid nitrogen and were subsequently thawed in a 37 degrees C water bath. The sorted or isolated CD4+, CD8+ and CD8+ TEMRA cells had a purity of 90% or higher. Per the germline V gene (reference sequence), GTSNPN is the CDR1 and SVGIG is the CDR2. Counted from cysteine to phenylalanine, this CDR3 has 16 amino acids. Just CDR3 DNA is preserved here, 48 bases in frame from base 1. Unmatched junction bases come to 7, with V trimmed by 2 bases and J by 0 bases.

The sample was CD4+ T cells from PBMCs. The receptor was derived from a human donor in good health. The V and J segments used are TRBV30 and TRBJ2-7, with 10 bases matching TRBD2. The CDR3 sequence is CAWSLSGTSVSYEQYF. Read as DNA, the sequence is TGTGCCTGGAGTCTCTCCGGGACTAGCGTCTCCTACGAGCAGTACTTC.